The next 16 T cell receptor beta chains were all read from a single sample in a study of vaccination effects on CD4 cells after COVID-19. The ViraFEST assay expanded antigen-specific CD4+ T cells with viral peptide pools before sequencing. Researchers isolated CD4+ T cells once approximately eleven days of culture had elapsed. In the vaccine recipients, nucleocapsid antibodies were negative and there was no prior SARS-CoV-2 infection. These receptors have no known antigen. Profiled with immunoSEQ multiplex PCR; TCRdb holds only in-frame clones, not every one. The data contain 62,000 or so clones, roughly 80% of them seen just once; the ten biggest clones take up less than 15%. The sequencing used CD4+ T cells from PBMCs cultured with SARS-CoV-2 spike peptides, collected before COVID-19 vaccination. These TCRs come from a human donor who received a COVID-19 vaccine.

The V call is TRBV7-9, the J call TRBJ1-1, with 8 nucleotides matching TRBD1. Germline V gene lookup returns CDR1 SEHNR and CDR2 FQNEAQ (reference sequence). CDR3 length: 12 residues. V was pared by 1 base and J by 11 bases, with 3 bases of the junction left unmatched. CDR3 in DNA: TGTGCCAGCAGCTTAGGGACAGGGAGGGCTTTCTTT. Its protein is CASSLGTGRAFF. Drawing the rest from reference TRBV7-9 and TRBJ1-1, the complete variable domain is DTGVSQNPRHKITKRGQNVTFRCDPISEHNRLYWYRQTLGQGPEFLTYFQNEAQLEKSRLLSDRFSAERPKGSFSTLEIQRTEQGDSAMYLCASSLGTGRAFFGQGTRLTVV.

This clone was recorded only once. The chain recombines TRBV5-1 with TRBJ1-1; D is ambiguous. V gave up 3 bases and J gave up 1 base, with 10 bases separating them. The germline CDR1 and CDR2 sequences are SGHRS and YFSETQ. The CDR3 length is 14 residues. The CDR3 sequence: CASSSGRTNTEAFF. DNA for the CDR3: TGCGCCAGCAGCTCAGGACGGACGAACACTGAAGCTTTCTTT.

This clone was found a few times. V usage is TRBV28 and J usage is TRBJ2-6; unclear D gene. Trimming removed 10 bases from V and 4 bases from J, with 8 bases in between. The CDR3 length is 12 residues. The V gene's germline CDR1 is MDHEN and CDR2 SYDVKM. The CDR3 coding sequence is TGTGCCATTCGAAGGGGGGCCAACGTCCTGACTTTC. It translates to CAIRRGANVLTF.

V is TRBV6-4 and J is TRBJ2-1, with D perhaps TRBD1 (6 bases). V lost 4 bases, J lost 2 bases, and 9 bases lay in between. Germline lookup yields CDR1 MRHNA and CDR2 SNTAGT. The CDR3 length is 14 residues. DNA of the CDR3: TGTGCCAGCAGTGTACAGGGCACCTACAATGAGCAGTTCTTC. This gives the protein CASSVQGTYNEQFF.

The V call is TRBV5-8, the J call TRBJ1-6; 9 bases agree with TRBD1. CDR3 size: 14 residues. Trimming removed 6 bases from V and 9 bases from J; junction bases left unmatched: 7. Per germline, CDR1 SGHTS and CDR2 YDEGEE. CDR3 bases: TGTGCCAGCACTTGGGACAGGGTCCCTTCACCCCTCCACTTT. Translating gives CASTWDRVPSPLHF.

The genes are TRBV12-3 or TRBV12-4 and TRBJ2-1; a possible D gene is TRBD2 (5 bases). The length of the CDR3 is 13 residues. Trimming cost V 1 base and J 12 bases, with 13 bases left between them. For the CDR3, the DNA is TGTGCCAGCAGTTTAGATTTGCGGGTTCCGCAGTTCTTC. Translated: CASSLDLRVPQFF.

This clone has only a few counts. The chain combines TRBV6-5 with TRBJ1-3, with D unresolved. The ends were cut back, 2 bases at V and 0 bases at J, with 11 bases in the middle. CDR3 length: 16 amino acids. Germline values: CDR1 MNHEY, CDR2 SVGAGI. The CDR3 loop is CASSYGVSSSGNTIYF. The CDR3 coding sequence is TGTGCCAGCAGTTACGGGGTGTCCAGCTCTGGAAACACCATATATTTT.

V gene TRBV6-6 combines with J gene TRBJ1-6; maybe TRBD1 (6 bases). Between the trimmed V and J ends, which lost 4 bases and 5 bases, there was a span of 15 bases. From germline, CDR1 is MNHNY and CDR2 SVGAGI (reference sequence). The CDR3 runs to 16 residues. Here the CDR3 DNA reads TGTGCCAGCAGTTCCCGCTGGGGGGGCGATAATTCACCCCTCCACTTT. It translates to CASSSRWGGDNSPLHF.

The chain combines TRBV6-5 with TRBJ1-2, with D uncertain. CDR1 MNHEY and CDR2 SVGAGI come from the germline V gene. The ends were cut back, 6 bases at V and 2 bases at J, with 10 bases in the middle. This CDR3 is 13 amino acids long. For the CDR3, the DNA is TGTGCCAGCAGATACGGGAGAAACTATGGCTACACCTTC. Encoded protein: CASRYGRNYGYTF.

The CDR3 DNA sequence: TGTGCCAGCAGTGACGACAGCTTGGAAGGCTACACCTTC. This encodes CASSDDSLEGYTF. This chain joins TRBV2 and TRBJ1-2, with TRBD1 as a possible D gene (5 bases). In germline, CDR1 is SNHLY, CDR2 FYNNEI. Trimming removed 3 bases at V and 8 bases at J, with 13 bases between. The CDR3 length is 13 residues.

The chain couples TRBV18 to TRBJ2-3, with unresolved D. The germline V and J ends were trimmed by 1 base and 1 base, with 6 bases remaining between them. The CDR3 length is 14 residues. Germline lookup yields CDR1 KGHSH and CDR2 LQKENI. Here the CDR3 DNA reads TGTGCCAGCTCACCACAGCAAGGCACAGATACGCAGTATTTT. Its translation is CASSPQQGTDTQYF.

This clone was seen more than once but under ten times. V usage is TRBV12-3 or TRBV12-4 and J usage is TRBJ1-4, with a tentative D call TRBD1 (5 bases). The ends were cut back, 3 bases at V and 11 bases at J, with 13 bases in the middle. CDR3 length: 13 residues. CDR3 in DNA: TGTGCCAGCAGTTTGGGGGAGACTGGTAAACTGTTTTTT. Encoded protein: CASSLGETGKLFF.

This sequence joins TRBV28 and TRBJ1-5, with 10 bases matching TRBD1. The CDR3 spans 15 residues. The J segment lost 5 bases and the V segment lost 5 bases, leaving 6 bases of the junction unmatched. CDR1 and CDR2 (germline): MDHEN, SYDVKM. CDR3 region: CASSPLGTGDQPQHF. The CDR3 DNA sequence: TGTGCCAGCAGTCCCCTCGGGACAGGGGATCAGCCCCAGCATTTT.

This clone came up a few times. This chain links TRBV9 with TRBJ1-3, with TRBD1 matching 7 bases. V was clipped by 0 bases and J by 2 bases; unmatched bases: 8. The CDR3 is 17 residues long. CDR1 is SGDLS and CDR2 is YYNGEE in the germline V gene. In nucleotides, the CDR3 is TGTGCCAGCAGCGTAGCTACGTACAGGGGAACTGGAAACACCATATATTTT. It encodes CASSVATYRGTGNTIYF.

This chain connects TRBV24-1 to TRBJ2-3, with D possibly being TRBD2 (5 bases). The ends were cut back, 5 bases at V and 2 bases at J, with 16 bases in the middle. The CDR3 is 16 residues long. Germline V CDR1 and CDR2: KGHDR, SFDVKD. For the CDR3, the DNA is TGTGCCACCAGTGTGGCGCGGAGCGGTTTCACAGATACGCAGTATTTT. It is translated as CATSVARSGFTDTQYF.

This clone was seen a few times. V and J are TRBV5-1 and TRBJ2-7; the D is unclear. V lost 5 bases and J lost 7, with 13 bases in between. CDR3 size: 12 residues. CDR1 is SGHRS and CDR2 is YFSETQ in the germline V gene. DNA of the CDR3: TGCGCCAGCAGGGACCAGCTCGGGGAGCAGTACGTC. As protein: CASRDQLGEQYV.